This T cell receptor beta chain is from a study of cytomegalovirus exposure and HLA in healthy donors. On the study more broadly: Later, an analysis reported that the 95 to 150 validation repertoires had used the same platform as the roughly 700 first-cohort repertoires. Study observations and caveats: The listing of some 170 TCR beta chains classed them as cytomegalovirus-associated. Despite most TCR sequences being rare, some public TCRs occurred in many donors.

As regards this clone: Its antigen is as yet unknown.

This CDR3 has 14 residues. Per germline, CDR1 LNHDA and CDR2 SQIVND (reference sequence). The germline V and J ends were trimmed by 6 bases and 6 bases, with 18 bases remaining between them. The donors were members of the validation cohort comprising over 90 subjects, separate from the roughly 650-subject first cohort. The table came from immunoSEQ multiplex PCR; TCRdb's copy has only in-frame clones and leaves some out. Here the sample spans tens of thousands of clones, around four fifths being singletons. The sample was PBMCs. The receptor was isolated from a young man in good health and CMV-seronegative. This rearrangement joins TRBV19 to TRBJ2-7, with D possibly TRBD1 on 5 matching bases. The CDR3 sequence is CASSLRHRTGEQYV. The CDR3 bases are TGTGCCAGTAGCTTACGGCATCGTACAGGCGAGCAGTACGTC.